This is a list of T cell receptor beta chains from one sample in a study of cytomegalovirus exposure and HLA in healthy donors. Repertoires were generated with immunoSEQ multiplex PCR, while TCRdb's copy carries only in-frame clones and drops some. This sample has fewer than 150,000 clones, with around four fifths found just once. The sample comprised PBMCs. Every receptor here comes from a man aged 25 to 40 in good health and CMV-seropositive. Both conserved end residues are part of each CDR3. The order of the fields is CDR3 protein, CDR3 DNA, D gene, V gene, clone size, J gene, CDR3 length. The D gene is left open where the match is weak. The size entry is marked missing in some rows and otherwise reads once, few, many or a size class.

CASSLSGSWQSEQYF,TGTGCCAGCAGCCTTAGCGGGAGTTGGCAATCCGAGCAGTACTTC,TRBD2,TRBV7-3,.,TRBJ2-7,15
CASSFRRADTEAFF,TGTGCCAGCAGTTTCCGGAGGGCGGACACTGAAGCTTTCTTT,.,TRBV6-5,.,TRBJ1-1,14
CASSLARVGTEAFF,TGTGCCAGCAGCTTAGCCAGGGTAGGGACTGAAGCTTTCTTT,.,TRBV7-2,.,TRBJ1-1,14
CASSAPDREDGYTF,TGTGCCAGCAGCGCCCCGGACAGGGAAGATGGCTACACCTTC,TRBD1,TRBV5-4,once,TRBJ1-2,14
CASSMVLAGYGYTF,TGTGCCAGTAGTATGGTGCTAGCGGGCTATGGCTACACCTTC,.,TRBV19,.,TRBJ1-2,14
CASSLQGRDYGYTF,TGTGCCAGCAGCCTACAGGGGCGCGACTATGGCTACACCTTC,TRBD1,TRBV5-6,.,TRBJ1-2,14
CASGYPGMLYEQYF,TGTGCTAGTGGTTACCCCGGGATGCTCTACGAGCAGTACTTC,.,TRBV12-5,few,TRBJ2-7,14
CASGETGTGTEAFF,TGTGCCAGCGGGGAGACGGGCACCGGGACTGAAGCTTTCTTT,.,TRBV2,.,TRBJ1-1,14
CASSRTLTEAFF,TGTGCCAGTAGTCGGACTTTAACTGAAGCTTTCTTT,.,TRBV19,.,TRBJ1-1,12
CASSWPRGGLLRSSNTQYF,TGCGCCAGCAGCTGGCCCAGGGGCGGTTTACTTAGGTCATCGAATACGCAGTATTTT,.,TRBV5-1,.,TRBJ2-3,19
CASSLDDGGSYEQYF,TGCGCCAGCAGCTTGGACGACGGGGGCTCCTACGAGCAGTACTTC,.,TRBV5-1,.,TRBJ2-7,15
CSVVDRGRFYEQYF,TGCAGCGTTGTAGACAGGGGGCGCTTCTACGAGCAGTACTTC,TRBD1,TRBV29-1,.,TRBJ2-7,14
CASSLGRLAGVGDTQYF,TGTGCCAGCAGCTTGGGCCGACTAGCGGGGGTAGGAGATACGCAGTATTTT,TRBD2,TRBV11-2,.,TRBJ2-3,17
CASSPTDSYEQYF,TGTGCCAGCAGCCCCACGGACAGTTACGAGCAGTACTTC,.,TRBV7-9,.,TRBJ2-7,13
CASSFSVNTEAFF,TGTGCCAGCAGCTTTAGTGTGAACACTGAAGCTTTCTTT,.,TRBV7-2,.,TRBJ1-1,13
CAIGRKVWGCKNEQFF,TGTGCCATCGGGAGGAAGGTGTGGGGGTGTAAGAATGAGCAGTTCTTC,.,TRBV21-1,.,TRBJ2-1,16
CASSVGQGAGELFF,TGTGCCAGTAGTGTCGGACAGGGCGCCGGGGAGCTGTTTTTT,TRBD1,TRBV19,.,TRBJ2-2,14
CASSLAAGYEGYTF,TGCGCCAGCAGCTTGGCCGCAGGATACGAAGGCTACACCTTC,.,TRBV5-1,.,TRBJ1-2,14
CASSQGARTEAFF,TGCGCCAGCAGCCAAGGGGCTCGGACTGAAGCTTTCTTT,.,TRBV4-1,.,TRBJ1-1,13
CASSFRQGNYGYTF,TGCGCCAGCAGCTTTAGACAGGGGAACTATGGCTACACCTTC,TRBD1,TRBV5-1,many,TRBJ1-2,14
CASSTTGSVRYNEQFF,TGTGCCAGCAGTACGACAGGTTCGGTAAGGTACAATGAGCAGTTCTTC,.,TRBV2,.,TRBJ2-1,16
CASTQGGHGGYTF,TGTGCCAGCACCCAGGGGGGACACGGAGGCTACACCTTC,TRBD1,TRBV25-1,.,TRBJ1-2,13
CASSLRPGTTKNTGELFF,TGTGCCAGCAGCTTACGCCCCGGGACTACCAAAAACACCGGGGAGCTGTTTTTT,TRBD2,TRBV5-6,.,TRBJ2-2,18
CASHTGGPLNYGYTF,TGTGCCAGCCATACCGGCGGTCCGCTTAACTATGGCTACACCTTC,.,TRBV6-5,.,TRBJ1-2,15
CASSFWLGQGAFGYTF,TGTGCCAGCAGTTTCTGGCTCGGACAGGGGGCTTTTGGCTACACCTTC,TRBD1,TRBV27,.,TRBJ1-2,16
CASSSRAGRDTEAFF,TGCGCCAGCAGCTCCAGGGCCGGTAGGGACACTGAAGCTTTCTTT,.,TRBV5-1,once,TRBJ1-1,15
CASSRTSGSSYEQYF,TGTGCCAGCAGCCGGACTAGCGGGAGCTCCTACGAGCAGTACTTC,TRBD2,TRBV5-5,.,TRBJ2-7,15
CASSERGLAGEQFF,TGTGCCAGCAGTGAAAGGGGACTAGCAGGTGAGCAGTTCTTC,TRBD2,TRBV2,.,TRBJ2-1,14
CASSTLGEGGQYF,TGTGCCAGCTCGACTTTGGGGGAGGGAGGACAGTACTTC,TRBD2,TRBV18,.,TRBJ2-7,13
CASSYGTSGMDEQYF,TGTGCCAGCAGCTACGGGACTAGCGGGATGGATGAGCAGTACTTC,TRBD2,TRBV5-6,.,TRBJ2-7,15
CASSQGHTETYEQYF,TGTGCCAGCAGCCAAGGACATACTGAGACCTACGAGCAGTACTTC,.,TRBV11-3,.,TRBJ2-7,15
CAWSQGAHGELFF,TGTGCCTGGTCCCAGGGGGCTCACGGGGAGCTGTTTTTT,TRBD1,TRBV30,.,TRBJ2-2,13
CASGLPRGSDTQYF,TGTGCTAGTGGTTTGCCCCGGGGGTCAGATACGCAGTATTTT,.,TRBV12-5,.,TRBJ2-3,14
CASSPEPPPSNYGYTF,TGTGCCAGTAGTCCCGAGCCTCCCCCGAGCAACTATGGCTACACCTTC,.,TRBV19,few,TRBJ1-2,16
CASSLTGNTEAFF,TGTGCCAGCAGCCTTACGGGGAACACTGAAGCTTTCTTT,.,TRBV27,.,TRBJ1-1,13
CASSTRAGVNTGELFF,TGTGCCAGCAGCACTAGAGCGGGTGTGAACACCGGGGAGCTGTTTTTT,.,TRBV12-1,once,TRBJ2-2,16
CASSSLAGVGTDTQYF,TGTGCCAGCAGCTCACTAGCGGGAGTAGGCACAGATACGCAGTATTTT,TRBD2,TRBV4-2,.,TRBJ2-3,16
CASSPRDREVDTQYF,TGTGCCAGCAGTCCCCGGGACAGGGAGGTAGATACGCAGTATTTT,TRBD1,TRBV28,.,TRBJ2-3,15
CASSSYRGKYNEQFF,TGTGCCAGCAGCTCCTACAGGGGAAAGTACAATGAGCAGTTCTTC,TRBD1,TRBV7-3,.,TRBJ2-1,15
CASSLALAEGSSTDTQYF,TGTGCCAGCAGCTTGGCTCTAGCGGAGGGATCTAGCACAGATACGCAGTATTTT,TRBD2,TRBV5-4,.,TRBJ2-3,18
CASRGRTEAFF,TGTGCCTCGCGAGGTCGCACTGAAGCTTTCTTT,.,TRBV10-3,.,TRBJ1-1,11
CASSVSAGPSSTDTQYF,TGTGCCAGCAGTGTGTCGGCGGGGCCCAGCAGCACAGATACGCAGTATTTT,.,TRBV6-1,.,TRBJ2-3,17
CASSEQGWDSPLHF,TGTGCCAGCAGCGAACAGGGGTGGGATTCACCCCTCCACTTT,TRBD1,TRBV7-2,many,TRBJ1-6,14
CASSLTGGPGDEKLFF,TGTGCCAGCAGCTTGACAGGGGGCCCTGGGGATGAAAAACTGTTTTTT,TRBD1,TRBV7-6,.,TRBJ1-4,16
CASSILSKPADTQYF,TGTGCCAGTAGTATCCTCAGTAAACCCGCAGATACGCAGTATTTT,.,TRBV19,.,TRBJ2-3,15
CASSVEVAPSPRGQFF,TGTGCCAGCAGCGTAGAAGTTGCGCCCTCTCCTAGGGGGCAGTTCTTC,.,TRBV9,.,TRBJ2-1,16
CASSSTGVIGELFF,TGTGCCAGCAGTTCGACAGGGGTGATCGGGGAGCTGTTTTTT,TRBD1,TRBV6-1,.,TRBJ2-2,14
CASSPRTGGANTGELFF,TGTGCCAGCAGTCCCCGGACAGGGGGCGCGAACACCGGGGAGCTGTTTTTT,TRBD1,TRBV27,.,TRBJ2-2,17
CASSLSGLAGGPVKNIQYF,TGCGCCAGCAGCCTCTCCGGACTAGCGGGAGGGCCGGTCAAAAACATTCAGTACTTC,TRBD2,TRBV4-1,.,TRBJ2-4,19
CAWNWQGRGYEQYF,TGTGCCTGGAACTGGCAGGGCAGAGGATACGAGCAGTACTTC,.,TRBV30,.,TRBJ2-7,14
CASSLQTGLNTEAFF,TGTGCCAGCAGCCTCCAGACAGGGTTGAACACTGAAGCTTTCTTT,TRBD1,TRBV5-4,.,TRBJ1-1,15
CASSHGTLNSPLHF,TGTGCCAGCAGCCATGGGACACTAAATTCACCCCTCCACTTT,.,TRBV7-8,few,TRBJ1-6,14
CASSQFIAGLNQPQHF,TGCGCCAGCAGCCAATTTATAGCCGGCCTCAATCAGCCCCAGCATTTT,.,TRBV4-1,.,TRBJ1-5,16
CASSISIVRRDYGYTF,TGTGCCAGTAGTATCTCTATCGTTCGCAGGGACTATGGCTACACCTTC,.,TRBV19,few,TRBJ1-2,16
CASSRWGGAVGELFF,TGTGCCAGCAGCCGGTGGGGGGGGGCGGTCGGGGAGCTGTTTTTT,.,TRBV7-2,.,TRBJ2-2,15
CASSLTPPGLDEKLFF,TGTGCCAGCTCACTCACCCCCCCAGGGCTGGATGAAAAACTGTTTTTT,.,TRBV18,.,TRBJ1-4,16
CASILRRGATEAFF,TGTGCCAGCATTCTGAGGCGGGGGGCCACTGAAGCTTTCTTT,.,TRBV6-5,.,TRBJ1-1,14
CASSLQGAIRSNYGYTF,TGTGCCAGCAGCTTACAGGGGGCAATTCGGTCTAACTATGGCTACACCTTC,TRBD1,TRBV13,.,TRBJ1-2,17
CASREGTGGAGEQYF,TGCGCCAGCAGGGAAGGGACAGGGGGCGCGGGGGAGCAGTACTTC,TRBD1,TRBV5-1,few,TRBJ2-7,15
CASSGQIRAETQYF,TGTGCCAGCAGTGGACAGATTAGGGCAGAGACCCAGTACTTC,.,TRBV2,once,TRBJ2-5,14